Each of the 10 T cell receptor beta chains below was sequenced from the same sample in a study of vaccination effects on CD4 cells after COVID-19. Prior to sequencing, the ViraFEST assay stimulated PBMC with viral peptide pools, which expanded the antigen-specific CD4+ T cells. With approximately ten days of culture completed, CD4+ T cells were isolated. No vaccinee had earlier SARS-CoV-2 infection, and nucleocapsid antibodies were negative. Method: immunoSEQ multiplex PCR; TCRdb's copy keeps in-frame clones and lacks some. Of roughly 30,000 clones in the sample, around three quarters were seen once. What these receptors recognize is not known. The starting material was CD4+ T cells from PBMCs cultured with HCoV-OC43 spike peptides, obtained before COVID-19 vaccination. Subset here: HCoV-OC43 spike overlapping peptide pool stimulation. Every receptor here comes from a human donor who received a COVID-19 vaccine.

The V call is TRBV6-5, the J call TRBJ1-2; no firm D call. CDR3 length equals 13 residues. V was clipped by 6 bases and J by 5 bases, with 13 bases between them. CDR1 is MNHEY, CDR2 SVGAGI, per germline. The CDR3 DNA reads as TGTGCCAGCAGAGACCGAGGAGATTATGGCTACACCTTC. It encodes CASRDRGDYGYTF.

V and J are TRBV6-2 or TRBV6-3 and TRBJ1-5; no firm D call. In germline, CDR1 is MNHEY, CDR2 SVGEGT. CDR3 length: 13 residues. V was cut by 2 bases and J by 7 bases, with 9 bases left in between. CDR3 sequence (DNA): TGTGCCAGCAGTTACACCGGTGGCCAGCCCCAGCATTTT. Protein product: CASSYTGGQPQHF.

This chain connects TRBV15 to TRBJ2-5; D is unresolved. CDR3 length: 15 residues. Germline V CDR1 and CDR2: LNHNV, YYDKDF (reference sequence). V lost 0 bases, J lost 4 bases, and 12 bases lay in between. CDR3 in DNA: TGTGCCACCAGCAGAGATCAAGGCTCCTCAGAGACCCAGTACTTC. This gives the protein CATSRDQGSSETQYF.

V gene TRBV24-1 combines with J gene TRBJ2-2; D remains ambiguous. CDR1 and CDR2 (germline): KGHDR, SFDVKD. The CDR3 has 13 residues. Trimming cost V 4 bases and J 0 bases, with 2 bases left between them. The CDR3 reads CATSEPNTGELFF. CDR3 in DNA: TGTGCCACCAGTGAACCGAACACCGGGGAGCTGTTTTTT.

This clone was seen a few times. In DNA, the CDR3 is TGTGCCATCAGTGAGTCGCCTAGCGGGGGCCAAGAGACCCAGTACTTC. As protein: CAISESPSGGQETQYF. The chain couples TRBV10-3 to TRBJ2-5, with 10 bases identical to TRBD2. The CDR3 spans 16 residues. CDR1 ENHRY and CDR2 SYGVKD come from the germline V gene. V lost 0 bases to trimming and J lost 1 base; unmatched junction nucleotides: 2.

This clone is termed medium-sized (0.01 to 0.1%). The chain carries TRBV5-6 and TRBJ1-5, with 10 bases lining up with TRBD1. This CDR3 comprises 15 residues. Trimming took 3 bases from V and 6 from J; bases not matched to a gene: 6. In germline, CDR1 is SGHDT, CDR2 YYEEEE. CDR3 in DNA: TGTGCCAGCAGCTATTGGACAGGGGGTTCTCAGCCCCAGCATTTT. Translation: CASSYWTGGSQPQHF.

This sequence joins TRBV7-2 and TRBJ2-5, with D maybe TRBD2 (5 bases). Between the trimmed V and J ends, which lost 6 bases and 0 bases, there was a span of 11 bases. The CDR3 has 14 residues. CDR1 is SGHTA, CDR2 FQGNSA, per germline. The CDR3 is CASSLAHNQETQYF. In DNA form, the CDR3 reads TGTGCCAGCAGTCTAGCCCACAACCAAGAGACCCAGTACTTC.

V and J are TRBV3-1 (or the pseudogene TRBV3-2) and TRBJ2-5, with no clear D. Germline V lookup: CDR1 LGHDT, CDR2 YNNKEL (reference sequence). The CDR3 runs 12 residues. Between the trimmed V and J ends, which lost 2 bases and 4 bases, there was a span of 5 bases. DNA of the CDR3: TGTGCCAGCAGCCAACTCGCAGAGACCCAGTACTTC. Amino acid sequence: CASSQLAETQYF.

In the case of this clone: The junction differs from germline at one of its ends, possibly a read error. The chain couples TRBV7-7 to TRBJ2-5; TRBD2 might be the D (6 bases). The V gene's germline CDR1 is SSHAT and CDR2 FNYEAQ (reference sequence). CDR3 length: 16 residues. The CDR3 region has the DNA TGTGCTAGCAGCTTAGGACGACTAGTGTCCCAAGAGACCCAGTACTTC. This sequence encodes CASSLGRLVSQETQYF.

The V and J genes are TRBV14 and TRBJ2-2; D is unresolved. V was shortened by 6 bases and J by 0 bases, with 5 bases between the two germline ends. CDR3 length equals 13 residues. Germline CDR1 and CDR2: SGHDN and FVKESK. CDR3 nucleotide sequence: TGTGCCAGCAGTCGGGCGAACACCGGGGAGCTGTTTTTT. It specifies CASSRANTGELFF.